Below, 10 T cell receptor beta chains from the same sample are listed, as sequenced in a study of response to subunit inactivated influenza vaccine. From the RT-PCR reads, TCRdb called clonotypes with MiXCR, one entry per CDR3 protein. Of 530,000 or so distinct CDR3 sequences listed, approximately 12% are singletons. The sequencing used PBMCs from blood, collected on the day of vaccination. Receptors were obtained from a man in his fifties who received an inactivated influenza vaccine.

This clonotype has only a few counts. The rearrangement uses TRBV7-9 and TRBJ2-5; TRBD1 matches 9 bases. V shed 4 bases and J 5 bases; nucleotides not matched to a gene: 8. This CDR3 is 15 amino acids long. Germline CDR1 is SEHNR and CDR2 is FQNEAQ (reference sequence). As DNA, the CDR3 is TGTGCCAGCAGCTCCGCCGGGACAGGGCTCGAGACCCAGTACTTC. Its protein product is CASSSAGTGLETQYF.

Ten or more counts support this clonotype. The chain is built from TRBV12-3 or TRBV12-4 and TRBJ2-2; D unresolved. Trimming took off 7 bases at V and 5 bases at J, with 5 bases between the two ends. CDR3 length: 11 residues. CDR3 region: CASTLTGELFF. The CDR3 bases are TGTGCCAGCACTTTGACCGGGGAGCTGTTTTTT.

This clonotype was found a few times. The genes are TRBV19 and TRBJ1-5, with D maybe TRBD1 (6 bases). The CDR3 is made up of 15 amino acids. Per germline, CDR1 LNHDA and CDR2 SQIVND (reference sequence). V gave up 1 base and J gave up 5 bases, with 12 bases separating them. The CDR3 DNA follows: TGTGCCAGTAGTATAGTATGGGGGGCGGATCAGCCCCAGCATTTT. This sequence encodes CASSIVWGADQPQHF.

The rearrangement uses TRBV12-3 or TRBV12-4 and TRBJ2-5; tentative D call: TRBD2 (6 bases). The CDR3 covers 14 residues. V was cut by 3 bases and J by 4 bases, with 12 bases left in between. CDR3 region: CASSFAGFLETQYF. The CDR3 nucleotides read TGTGCCAGCAGTTTCGCGGGGTTTCTAGAGACCCAGTACTTC.

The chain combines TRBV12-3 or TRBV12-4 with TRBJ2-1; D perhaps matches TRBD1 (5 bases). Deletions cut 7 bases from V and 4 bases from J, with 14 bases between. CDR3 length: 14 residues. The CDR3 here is CASNSHDRYNEQFF. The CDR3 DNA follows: TGTGCCAGCAACTCCCATGACAGATACAATGAGCAGTTCTTC.

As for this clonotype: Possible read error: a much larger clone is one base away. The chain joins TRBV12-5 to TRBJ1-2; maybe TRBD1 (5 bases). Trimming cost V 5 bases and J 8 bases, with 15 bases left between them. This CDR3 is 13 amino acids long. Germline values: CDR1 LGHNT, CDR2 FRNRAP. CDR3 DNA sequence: TGTGCTAGTGGTCTTACGGGGCTAAGCGGCTACACCTTC. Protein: CASGLTGLSGYTF.

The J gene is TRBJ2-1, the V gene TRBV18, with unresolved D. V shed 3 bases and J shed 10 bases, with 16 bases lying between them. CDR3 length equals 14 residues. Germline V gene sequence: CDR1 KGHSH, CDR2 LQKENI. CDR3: CASSPREQGSEQFF. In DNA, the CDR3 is TGTGCCAGCTCACCTCGCGAACAAGGGTCCGAGCAGTTCTTC.

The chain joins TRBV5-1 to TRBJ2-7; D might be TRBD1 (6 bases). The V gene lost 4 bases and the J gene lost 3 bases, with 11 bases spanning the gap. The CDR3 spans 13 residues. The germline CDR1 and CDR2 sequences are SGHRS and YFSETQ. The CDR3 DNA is TGCGCCAGCAGCATCAGGGGCGGCTACGAGCAGTACTTC. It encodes CASSIRGGYEQYF.

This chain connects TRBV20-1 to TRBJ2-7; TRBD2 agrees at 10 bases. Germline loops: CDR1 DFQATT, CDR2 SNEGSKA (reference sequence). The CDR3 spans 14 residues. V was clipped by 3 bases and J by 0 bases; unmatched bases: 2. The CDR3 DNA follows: TGCAGTGCTAGGTGGACTAGCGGCTCCTACGAGCAGTACTTC. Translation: CSARWTSGSYEQYF.

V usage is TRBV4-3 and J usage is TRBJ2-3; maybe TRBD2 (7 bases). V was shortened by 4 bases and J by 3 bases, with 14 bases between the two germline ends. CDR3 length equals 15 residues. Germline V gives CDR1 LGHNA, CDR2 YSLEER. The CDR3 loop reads CASSPYREGTDTQYF. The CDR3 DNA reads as TGCGCCAGCAGCCCATACAGGGAGGGGACAGATACGCAGTATTTT.